A selection of T cell receptor beta chains follows, all from one sample in a study of CD8+CD57+ T cells in acquired aplastic anemia. Via MiXCR, TCRdb re-called the reads, giving one row per CDR3 protein. The sample lists some 190,000 distinct CDR3 sequences; around 59% were seen once. Sequences were obtained from sorted CD4+, CD8+, or CD8+CD57+ T cells (not recorded which) from PBMCs. Every receptor here comes from a human donor in good health, serving as a control. The CDR3 runs from the conserved cysteine through the conserved F or W. A D gene is named only where the DNA matches it firmly. For some rows the clone size is stated as once, few or many, or as a class when expanded; others skip it.

d_gene: -; j_gene: TRBJ2-5; v_gene: TRBV20-1; abundance: -; CDR3aa: CSVRQSLETQYF; CDR3nt: TGCAGTGTTAGGCAGAGCCTAGAGACCCAGTACTTC
d_gene: -; j_gene: TRBJ1-2; v_gene: TRBV7-9; abundance: -; CDR3aa: CASSAGGLRGYTF; CDR3nt: TGTGCCAGCAGCGCGGGGGGGCTTAGAGGCTACACCTTC
d_gene: TRBD1; j_gene: TRBJ1-2; v_gene: TRBV12-3/TRBV12-4; abundance: -; CDR3aa: CASRWTGGWYGYTF; CDR3nt: TGTGCCAGCAGATGGACAGGGGGCTGGTATGGCTACACCTTC
d_gene: TRBD2; j_gene: TRBJ2-1; v_gene: TRBV24-1; abundance: -; CDR3aa: CATSRGTSSYNKQFF; CDR3nt: TGTGCCACCAGCCGAGGGACTAGCTCCTACAATAAGCAGTTCTTC
d_gene: -; j_gene: TRBJ2-1; v_gene: TRBV6-4; abundance: many; CDR3aa: CASSLSSSGSYNEQFF; CDR3nt: TGTGCCAGCAGTCTGTCTAGCTCGGGGTCCTACAATGAGCAGTTCTTC
d_gene: -; j_gene: TRBJ1-4; v_gene: TRBV10-3; abundance: -; CDR3aa: CAISRNGEEKLFF; CDR3nt: TGTGCCATCAGCCGAAACGGGGAGGAAAAACTGTTTTTT
d_gene: -; j_gene: TRBJ1-2; v_gene: TRBV10-2; abundance: many; CDR3aa: CASSGPTNYGYTF; CDR3nt: TGCGCCAGCAGCGGGCCGACTAACTATGGCTACACCTTC
d_gene: TRBD1; j_gene: TRBJ1-6; v_gene: TRBV19; abundance: -; CDR3aa: CASSVTGRLNSPLHF; CDR3nt: TGTGCCAGTAGTGTGACAGGGCGACTCAATTCACCCCTCCACTTT
d_gene: TRBD1; j_gene: TRBJ2-7; v_gene: TRBV7-6; abundance: -; CDR3aa: CASSPKTGTEQYF; CDR3nt: TGTGCCAGCAGCCCGAAGACAGGGACCGAGCAGTACTTC
d_gene: TRBD2; j_gene: TRBJ2-1; v_gene: TRBV7-9; abundance: -; CDR3aa: CASSSWASGNTEQFF; CDR3nt: TGTGCCAGCAGCTCATGGGCTAGCGGGAACACTGAGCAGTTCTTC
d_gene: TRBD2; j_gene: TRBJ2-2; v_gene: TRBV7-7; abundance: -; CDR3aa: CASSPQEAGVAGELVF; CDR3nt: TGTGCTAGCAGCCCTCAGGAAGCGGGGGTCGCCGGGGAGCTGGTTTTT
d_gene: TRBD2; j_gene: TRBJ2-1; v_gene: TRBV20-1; abundance: many; CDR3aa: CRTGAGREQFF; CDR3nt: TGCAGGACGGGAGCGGGGAGGGAGCAGTTCTTC
d_gene: TRBD2; j_gene: TRBJ2-3; v_gene: TRBV5-1; abundance: many; CDR3aa: CASSLVPPSGGNTDTQYF; CDR3nt: TGCGCCAGCAGCTTGGTCCCTCCTAGCGGGGGGAACACAGATACGCAGTATTTT
d_gene: TRBD2; j_gene: TRBJ2-7; v_gene: TRBV7-3; abundance: -; CDR3aa: CASSPRAGYEQYF; CDR3nt: TGTGCCAGCAGCCCCAGAGCGGGGTACGAGCAGTACTTC
d_gene: TRBD1; j_gene: TRBJ2-7; v_gene: TRBV5-1; abundance: few; CDR3aa: CASRGGQGAYEQYF; CDR3nt: TGCGCCAGCAGGGGGGGACAGGGGGCCTACGAGCAGTACTTC
d_gene: TRBD1; j_gene: TRBJ2-7; v_gene: TRBV15; abundance: -; CDR3aa: CATSSDRETPEYF; CDR3nt: TGTGCCACCAGCAGTGACAGGGAGACGCCAGAGTACTTC
d_gene: -; j_gene: TRBJ2-5; v_gene: TRBV4-1; abundance: many; CDR3aa: CASSQGSGRYQETQYF; CDR3nt: TGCGCCAGCAGCCAAGGGTCAGGGAGGTACCAAGAGACCCAGTACTTC
d_gene: TRBD1; j_gene: TRBJ1-5; v_gene: TRBV28; abundance: few; CDR3aa: CASNFFRGPHQPQHF; CDR3nt: TGTGCCAGCAACTTCTTCAGGGGGCCCCATCAGCCCCAGCATTTT
d_gene: -; j_gene: TRBJ1-4; v_gene: TRBV20-1; abundance: many; CDR3aa: CSATRTVNEKLFF; CDR3nt: TGCAGTGCTACCCGTACTGTGAATGAAAAACTGTTTTTT
d_gene: -; j_gene: TRBJ1-1; v_gene: TRBV20-1; abundance: -; CDR3aa: CSAGGIHTEAFF; CDR3nt: TGCAGTGCTGGAGGGATTCACACTGAAGCTTTCTTT
d_gene: -; j_gene: TRBJ1-2; v_gene: TRBV5-1; abundance: -; CDR3aa: CASSLAGTTNYGYTF; CDR3nt: TGCGCCAGCAGCTTGGCCGGGACAACGAACTATGGCTACACCTTC
d_gene: TRBD2; j_gene: TRBJ2-3; v_gene: TRBV12-3/TRBV12-4; abundance: few; CDR3aa: CASSLRLAGGDTQYF; CDR3nt: TGTGCCAGCAGTTTGCGTCTAGCGGGGGGAGATACGCAGTATTTT
d_gene: -; j_gene: TRBJ1-1; v_gene: TRBV12-3/TRBV12-4; abundance: -; CDR3aa: CASSLRSEAFF; CDR3nt: TGTGCCAGCAGTTTAAGGTCTGAAGCTTTCTTT
d_gene: -; j_gene: TRBJ2-7; v_gene: TRBV20-1; abundance: many; CDR3aa: CSAKFSFLSYEQYF; CDR3nt: TGCAGTGCCAAGTTCAGTTTCCTTTCCTACGAGCAGTACTTC
d_gene: TRBD1; j_gene: TRBJ2-5; v_gene: TRBV14; abundance: -; CDR3aa: CASSQWTGTDQETQYF; CDR3nt: TGTGCCAGCAGCCAGTGGACAGGGACGGACCAAGAGACCCAGTACTTC
d_gene: TRBD2; j_gene: TRBJ2-3; v_gene: TRBV11-3; abundance: -; CDR3aa: CASSPYLAGEYTDTQYF; CDR3nt: TGTGCCAGCAGCCCCTACCTAGCGGGGGAATACACAGATACGCAGTATTTT
d_gene: -; j_gene: TRBJ2-2; v_gene: TRBV30; abundance: many; CDR3aa: CACRQGNTGELFF; CDR3nt: TGTGCCTGCCGGCAGGGGAACACCGGGGAGCTGTTTTTT